These 17 T cell receptor beta chains share one sample of origin, sequenced in a study of cytomegalovirus exposure and HLA in healthy donors. Primers: 60 Vbeta forward and 13 Jbeta reverse. TCRdb's table, derived via immunoSEQ multiplex PCR, lists solely in-frame clones and lacks some. The sample has about 150,000 clones, around 73% seen once; the top ten hold approximately 5.1%. Sequenced: PBMCs. The source of these receptors is a woman aged 18 to 35 in good health and CMV-seropositive.

This clone was picked up a small number of times. CDR3 sequence: CASRRPLLSLREKLFF. The CDR3 DNA is TGTGCCAGTAGAAGACCCCTCCTTAGCCTACGGGAAAAACTGTTTTTT. This rearrangement joins TRBV27 to TRBJ1-4; no definite D call. The germline CDR1 and CDR2 sequences are MNHEY and SMNVEV (reference sequence). The V end lost 9 bases, the J end lost 8 bases, and 25 bases lay between the germline ends. This CDR3 comprises 16 residues.

About this clone: Other DNA sequences of this sample code for an identical CDR3. In DNA form, the CDR3 reads TGCGCCAGCAGCCAGGTGTTCACGGAGGGGAACATTCAGTACTTC. The encoded protein is CASSQVFTEGNIQYF. This chain uses TRBV4-1 with TRBJ2-4, with a possible D match to TRBD2 (6 bases). CDR3 length equals 15 residues. V gave up 3 bases and J gave up 7 bases, with 16 bases separating them. Germline CDR1 MGHRA, CDR2 YSYEKL.

This rearrangement joins TRBV2 to TRBJ2-1; possibly TRBD1 for D (6 bases). Looked up from germline, CDR1 is SNHLY and CDR2 is FYNNEI. This CDR3 contains 9 residues. As DNA, the CDR3 is TGTGGAAACAGGGATGAGCAGTTCTTC. It is translated as CGNRDEQFF. Based on the CDR3 plus reference TRBV2 and TRBJ2-1, the full variable domain is EPEVTQTPSHQVTQMGQEVILRCVPISNHLYFYWYRQILGQKVEFLVSFYNNEISEKSEIFDDQFSVERPDGSNFTLKIRSTKLEDSAMYFCGNRDEQFFGPGTRLTVL.

The chain recombines TRBV11-2 with TRBJ2-1; D is uncertain. Trimming stripped 3 bases from V and 2 bases from J, with 11 bases between. CDR1 SGHAT and CDR2 FQNNGV come from the germline V gene. The CDR3 is made up of 15 amino acids. CDR3 in amino acids: CASSFGSRPYNEQFF. CDR3 DNA: TGTGCCAGCAGCTTCGGGTCTCGTCCCTACAATGAGCAGTTCTTC.

This chain uses TRBV19 with TRBJ1-2; a weak D match, TRBD1 (6 bases). The CDR3 has 14 amino acids. Germline V gene sequence: CDR1 LNHDA, CDR2 SQIVND (reference sequence). V was clipped by 4 bases and J by 0 bases, with 9 bases between them. CDR3 in amino acids: CASSSRGTNYGYTF. The CDR3 DNA reads TGTGCCAGTAGTAGCAGGGGTACTAACTATGGCTACACCTTC. Supplemented by reference TRBV19 and TRBJ1-2, the full variable domain reads DGGITQSPKYLFRKEGQNVTLSCEQNLNHDAMYWYRQDPGQGLRLIYYSQIVNDFQKGDIAEGYSVSREKKESFPLTVTSAQKNPTAFYLCASSSRGTNYGYTFGSGTRLTVV.

The rearrangement uses TRBV27 and TRBJ2-7, with 9 bases identical to TRBD1. Germline CDR1 MNHEY, CDR2 SMNVEV (reference sequence). V lost 0 bases, J lost 3 bases, and 3 bases stayed unmatched. CDR3 length: 15 amino acids. CDR3 nucleotides: TGTGCCAGCAGTTTATCGATGACAGGGGGCTACGAGCAGTACTTC. Encoded protein: CASSLSMTGGYEQYF.

The V and J genes are TRBV9 and TRBJ2-4, with 9 bases lining up with TRBD2. The germline V gene encodes CDR1 SGDLS and CDR2 YYNGEE. This CDR3 has 15 amino acids. J was trimmed by 5 bases and V by 1 base; bases with no gene match: 4. The CDR3, as DNA: TGTGCCAGCAGCGTAAGCGGGGGGCCCGAAAACATTCAGTACTTC. This sequence encodes CASSVSGGPENIQYF. Full variable domain (missing parts from reference TRBV9 and TRBJ2-4): DSGVTQTPKHLITATGQRVTLRCSPRSGDLSVYWYQQSLDQGLQFLIQYYNGEERAKGNILERFSAQQFPDLHSELNLSSLELGDSALYFCASSVSGGPENIQYFGAGTRLSVL.

The chain links TRBV27 to TRBJ1-1, with 9 bases that match TRBD1. The V segment lost 4 bases and the J segment 4 bases; nucleotides outside the gene matches: 7. This CDR3 is built from 15 residues. Germline loops: CDR1 MNHEY, CDR2 SMNVEV (reference sequence). The CDR3, as DNA: TGTGCCAGCAGTTCCGGACAGGGGTGGTTCACTGAAGCTTTCTTT. Amino acid sequence: CASSSGQGWFTEAFF.

The rearrangement joins TRBV20-1 to TRBJ1-3; D is unclear. Germline V CDR1 and CDR2: DFQATT, SNEGSKA (reference sequence). V shed 8 bases and J shed 0 bases, with 5 bases lying between them. The CDR3 sequence is 11 residues long. DNA of the CDR3: TGCAGTCGGAGCTCTGGAAACACCATATATTTT. It is translated as CSRSSGNTIYF.

The chain carries TRBV6-1 and TRBJ1-3; D is uncertain. Germline V gives CDR1 MNHNS, CDR2 SASEGT. V lost 4 bases and J 0 bases, leaving 13 bases between the germline ends. The CDR3 has 16 amino acids. CDR3 sequence (DNA): TGTGCCAGCAGTGGGGCCCCAAGCAGCTCTGGAAACACCATATATTTT. It encodes CASSGAPSSSGNTIYF.

The chain couples TRBV2 to TRBJ2-5; D is uncertain. The CDR3 is made up of 12 amino acids. From germline, CDR1 is SNHLY and CDR2 FYNNEI. V dropped 2 bases and J dropped 4 bases, with 5 bases sitting between them. The CDR3 sequence: CASSESGETQYF. The CDR3 nucleotides read TGTGCCAGCAGTGAATCCGGAGAGACCCAGTACTTC.

The chain joins TRBV18 to TRBJ2-2; 7 bases fit TRBD1. Per the germline V gene, CDR1 is KGHSH and CDR2 is LQKENI. This CDR3 comprises 16 residues. V was clipped by 2 bases and J by 0 bases; unmatched bases: 3. The CDR3 reads CASSPTGTANTGELFF. For the CDR3, the DNA is TGTGCCAGCTCACCAACCGGGACAGCGAACACCGGGGAGCTGTTTTTT.

This clone was observed a single time. A read error may account for a junction end that differs from germline. The rearrangement uses TRBV11-2 and TRBJ2-1; a possible D gene is TRBD1 (6 bases). The length of the CDR3 is 16 residues. CDR1 is SGHAT, CDR2 FQNNGV, per germline. The CDR3 DNA reads TGTGCCAGCAGTTTAGAATTTGGGGGCCCCTACAATGAGCAGTTCTTC. Residues: CASSLEFGGPYNEQFF.

This chain connects TRBV5-6 to TRBJ2-7; TRBD1 aligns across 9 bases. The germline CDR1 and CDR2 sequences are SGHDT and YYEEEE. The CDR3 totals 15 residues. Trimming at V came to 4 bases and at J to 0 bases, leaving 5 bases not matched to a gene. The DNA for the CDR3 is TGTGCCAGCAGCCGGGGACAGGGAAGCTCCTACGAGCAGTACTTC. Translated, it gives CASSRGQGSSYEQYF.

The V gene is TRBV14, the J gene TRBJ1-1; unclear D gene. Germline CDR1 SGHDN, CDR2 FVKESK. Trimming cost V 4 bases and J 3 bases, with 9 bases left between them. This CDR3 is 13 amino acids long. The CDR3 DNA reads TGTGCCAGCAGCCCCTCACGGGACACTGAAGCTTTCTTT. Amino acids: CASSPSRDTEAFF. The entire variable domain, with the rest obtained from reference TRBV14 and TRBJ1-1, is as follows: EAGVTQFPSHSVIEKGQTVTLRCDPISGHDNLYWYRRVMGKEIKFLLHFVKESKQDESGMPNNRFLAERTGGTYSTLKVQPAELEDSGVYFCASSPSRDTEAFFGQGTRLTVV.

This clone has a handful of counts. This chain links TRBV4-1 with TRBJ2-1; D is unresolved. Germline CDR1 is MGHRA and CDR2 is YSYEKL. The V and J ends lost 4 bases and 6 bases respectively, with 10 bases between them. The length of the CDR3 is 13 residues. The CDR3 DNA is TGCGCCAGCAGCCTCTCCTTGGCCAATGAGCAGTTCTTC. Its protein product is CASSLSLANEQFF.

The chain is built from TRBV19 and TRBJ1-5; no clear D gene. This CDR3 spans 15 amino acids. CDR1 and CDR2 (germline): LNHDA, SQIVND (reference sequence). The V and J ends lost 10 bases and 3 bases respectively, with 19 bases between them. The CDR3 DNA sequence: TGTGCCACCAGCGACCGGAGAGGGCCCAATCAGCCCCAGCATTTT. The encoded protein is CATSDRRGPNQPQHF.